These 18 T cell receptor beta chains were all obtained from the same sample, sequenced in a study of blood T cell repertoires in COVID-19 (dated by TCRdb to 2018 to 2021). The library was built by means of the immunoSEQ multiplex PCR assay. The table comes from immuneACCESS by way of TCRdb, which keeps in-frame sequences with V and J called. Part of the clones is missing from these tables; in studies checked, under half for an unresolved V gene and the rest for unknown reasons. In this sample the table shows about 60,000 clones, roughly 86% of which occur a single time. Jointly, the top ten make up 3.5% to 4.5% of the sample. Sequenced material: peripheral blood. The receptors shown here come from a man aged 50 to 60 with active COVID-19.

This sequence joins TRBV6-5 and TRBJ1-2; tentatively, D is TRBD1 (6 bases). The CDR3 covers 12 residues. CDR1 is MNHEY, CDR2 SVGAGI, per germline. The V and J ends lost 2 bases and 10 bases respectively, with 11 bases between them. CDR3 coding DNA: TGTGCCAGCAGTTACAACAGGGTTGACTACACCTTC. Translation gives CASSYNRVDYTF.

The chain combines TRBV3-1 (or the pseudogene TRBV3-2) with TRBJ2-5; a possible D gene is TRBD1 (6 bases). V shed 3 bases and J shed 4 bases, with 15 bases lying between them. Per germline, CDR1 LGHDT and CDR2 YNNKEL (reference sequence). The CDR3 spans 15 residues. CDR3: CASSQARGWSETQYF. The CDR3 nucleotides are TGTGCCAGCAGCCAGGCCAGGGGATGGTCAGAGACCCAGTACTTC.

In nucleotides, the CDR3 is TGTGCCAGCAGCAATAAACTAGCGGGTGTAAACATTCAGTACTTC. This sequence encodes CASSNKLAGVNIQYF. The J gene is TRBJ2-4, the V gene TRBV7-2, with 9 bases aligning to TRBD2. V lost 5 bases to trimming and J lost 6 bases; unmatched junction nucleotides: 8. This CDR3 comprises 15 residues. Looked up from germline, CDR1 is SGHTA and CDR2 is FQGNSA.

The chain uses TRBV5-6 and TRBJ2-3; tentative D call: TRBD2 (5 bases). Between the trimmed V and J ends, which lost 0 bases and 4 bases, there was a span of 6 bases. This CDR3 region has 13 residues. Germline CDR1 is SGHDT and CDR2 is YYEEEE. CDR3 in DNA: TGTGCCAGCAGCTTGGCGGGGTCAGATACGCAGTATTTT. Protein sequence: CASSLAGSDTQYF.

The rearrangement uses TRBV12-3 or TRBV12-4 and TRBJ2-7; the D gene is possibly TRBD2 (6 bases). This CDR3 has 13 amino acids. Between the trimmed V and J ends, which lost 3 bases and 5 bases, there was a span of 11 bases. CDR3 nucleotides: TGTGCCAGCAGTTTGGGGGGAAGAGACGAGCAGTACTTC. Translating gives CASSLGGRDEQYF.

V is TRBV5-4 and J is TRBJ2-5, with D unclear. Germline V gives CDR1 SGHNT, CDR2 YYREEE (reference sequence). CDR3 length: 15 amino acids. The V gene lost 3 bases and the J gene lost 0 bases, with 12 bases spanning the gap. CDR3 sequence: CASSSRQPDQETQYF. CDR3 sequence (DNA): TGTGCCAGCAGCTCGAGACAACCTGACCAAGAGACCCAGTACTTC.

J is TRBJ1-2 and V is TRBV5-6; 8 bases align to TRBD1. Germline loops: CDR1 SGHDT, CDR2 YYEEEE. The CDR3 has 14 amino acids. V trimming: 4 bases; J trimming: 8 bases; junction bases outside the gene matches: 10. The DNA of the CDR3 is TGTGCCAGCAGCCGAGACGACAGGGGCCAGGGCTACACCTTC. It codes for CASSRDDRGQGYTF. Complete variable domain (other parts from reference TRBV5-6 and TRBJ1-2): DAGVTQSPTHLIKTRGQQVTLRCSPKSGHDTVSWYQQALGQGPQFIFQYYEEEERQRGNFPDRFSGHQFPNYSSELNVNALLLGDSALYLCASSRDDRGQGYTFGSGTRLTVV.

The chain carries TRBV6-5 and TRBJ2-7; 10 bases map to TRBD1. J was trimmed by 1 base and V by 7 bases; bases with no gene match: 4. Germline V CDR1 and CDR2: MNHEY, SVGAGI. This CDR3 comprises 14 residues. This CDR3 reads CASMRTGGSYEQYF. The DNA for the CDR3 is TGTGCCAGCATGAGGACAGGGGGATCCTACGAGCAGTACTTC.

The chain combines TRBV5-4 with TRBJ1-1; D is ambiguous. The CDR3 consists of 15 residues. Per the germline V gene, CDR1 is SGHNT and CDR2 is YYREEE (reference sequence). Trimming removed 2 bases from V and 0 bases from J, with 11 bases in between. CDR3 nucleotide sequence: TGTGCCAGCAGCTTCACCGGGTCGGTGAACACTGAAGCTTTCTTT. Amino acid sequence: CASSFTGSVNTEAFF.

The CDR3 sequence: CASSLWTGRSYNEQFF. The CDR3 DNA is TGTGCCAGCAGCTTGTGGACAGGGAGGTCCTACAATGAGCAGTTCTTC. This chain uses TRBV11-2 with TRBJ2-1; 8 bases align to TRBD1. There are 16 residues in the CDR3. Germline V gene data show CDR1 as SGHAT and CDR2 as FQNNGV. After removal of 3 bases from V and 1 base from J, the junction contained 5 bases not matched to a gene.

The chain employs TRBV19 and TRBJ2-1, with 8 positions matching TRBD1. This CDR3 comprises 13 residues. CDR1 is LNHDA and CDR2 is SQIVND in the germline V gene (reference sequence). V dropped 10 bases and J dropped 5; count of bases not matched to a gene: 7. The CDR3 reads CATAWTGNNEQFF. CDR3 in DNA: TGTGCCACCGCATGGACAGGGAACAATGAGCAGTTCTTC.

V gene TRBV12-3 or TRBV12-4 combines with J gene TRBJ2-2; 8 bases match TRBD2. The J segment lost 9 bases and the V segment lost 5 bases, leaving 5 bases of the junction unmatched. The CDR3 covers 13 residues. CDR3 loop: CASSPRGGRELFF. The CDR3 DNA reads TGTGCCAGCAGTCCCCGGGGGGGTCGGGAGCTGTTTTTT.

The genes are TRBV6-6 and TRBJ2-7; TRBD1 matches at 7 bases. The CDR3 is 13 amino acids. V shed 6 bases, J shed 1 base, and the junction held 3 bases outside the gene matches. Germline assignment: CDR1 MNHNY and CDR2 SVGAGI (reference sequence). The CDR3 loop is CASRGTDSYEQYF. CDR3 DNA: TGTGCCAGCAGAGGGACAGATTCCTACGAGCAGTACTTC.

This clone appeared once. The CDR3 here is CASSYRGSYEQYF. The CDR3 DNA follows: TGTGCCAGCAGTTACAGGGGAAGTTACGAGCAGTACTTC. This chain links TRBV6-5 with TRBJ2-7; possible D gene TRBD1, 5 bases. Germline loops: CDR1 MNHEY, CDR2 SVGAGI. The V and J ends lost 2 bases and 4 bases respectively, with 9 bases between them. The CDR3 sequence is 13 residues long.

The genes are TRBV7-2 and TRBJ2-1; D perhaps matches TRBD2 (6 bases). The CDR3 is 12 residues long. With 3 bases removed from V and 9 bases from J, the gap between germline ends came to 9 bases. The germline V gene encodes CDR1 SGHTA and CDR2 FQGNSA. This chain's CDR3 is CASSFLGGEQFF. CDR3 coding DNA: TGTGCCAGCAGCTTCCTCGGGGGTGAGCAGTTCTTC.

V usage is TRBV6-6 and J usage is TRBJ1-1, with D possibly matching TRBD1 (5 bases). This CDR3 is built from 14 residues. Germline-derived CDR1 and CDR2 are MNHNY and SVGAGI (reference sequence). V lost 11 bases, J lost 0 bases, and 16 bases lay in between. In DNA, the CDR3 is TGTGCCCTCCGAGACGGGGGGATGAACACTGAAGCTTTCTTT. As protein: CALRDGGMNTEAFF.

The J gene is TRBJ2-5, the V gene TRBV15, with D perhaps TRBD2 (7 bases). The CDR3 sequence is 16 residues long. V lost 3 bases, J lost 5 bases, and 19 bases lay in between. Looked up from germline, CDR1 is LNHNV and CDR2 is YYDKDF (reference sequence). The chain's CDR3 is CATSSSGDLGGETQYF. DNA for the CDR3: TGTGCCACCAGCAGCAGCGGGGATTTAGGGGGGGAGACCCAGTACTTC.

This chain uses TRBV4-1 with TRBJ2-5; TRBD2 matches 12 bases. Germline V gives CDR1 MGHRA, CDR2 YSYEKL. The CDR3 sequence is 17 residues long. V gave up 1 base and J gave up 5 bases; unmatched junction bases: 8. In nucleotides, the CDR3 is TGCGCCAGCAGCCAAGCTAGCGGGGGGGTACTCGTGGAGACCCAGTACTTC. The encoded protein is CASSQASGGVLVETQYF.